Reported below is one T cell receptor (beta chain). This clonotype was counted at least ten times. No cognate antigen has been identified for it. No much larger clone exists at a distance of one base, and base qualities are not known. This entry belongs to a study of regulatory T cells in long-lasting Graves disease listed by TCRdb under 2021. Regarding the research as a whole: Antithyroid drugs had been taken for less than 3 months by newly diagnosed Graves' disease patients. The study was registered as a clinical trial and conducted in China. A total of about 33 samples underwent TCR sequencing, from roughly 13 patients with persistent Graves' disease and 20 or so patients with newly diagnosed Graves' disease. Peripheral blood TCR sequencing and RNA sequencing compared persistent Graves' disease patients with newly diagnosed Graves' disease patients. On the study overall, not on this receptor specifically: Preferential use of TRBV28, TRBJ1-2 and TRBJ2-5 was observed in persistent disease, whereas TRBV20-1 and TRBJ2-1 were favored in newly diagnosed disease. Only the TCR beta chain was sequenced and analyzed. The small sample size was acknowledged by the authors as a limitation that may reduce accuracy. Persistent patients shared more public clonotypes among themselves (approximately 2,500) than newly diagnosed patients did (approximately 970). Compared with newly diagnosed patients, persistent Graves' disease patients had lower TCR Shannon entropy and fewer highly expanded clones, which suggests clonal expansion. Peripheral blood alone was examined, since thyroid tissue, which constituted the primary lesion, could not be accessed.

Explained via the paper, the time point label denotes: newly diagnosed GD, antithyroid drugs for less than 3 months. For both TCR sequencing and RNA sequencing, RNA was extracted from PBMCs in TRIzol. The diagnosis of Graves' disease was made according to American Thyroid Association guidelines. Patients were recruited from an endocrinology department in Xi'an, China. Each patient gave 7.5 to 10 milliliters of peripheral blood, collected in an EDTA anticoagulant tube. Ficoll Paque Plus density gradient separation was used to isolate PBMCs, and no additional T cell sorting was done. An Agilent 2100 Bioanalyzer and agarose gel were used to assess RNA quality, and a NanoDrop 2000 was used to measure RNA concentration. The CDR3, from cysteine to phenylalanine, totals 13 residues. The CDR3 DNA has 39 bases and is translated from base 1. At the junction V is shortened by 2 bases and J by 6 bases, with 7 bases in between.

The library was generated by multiplex PCR. The sequencer listed for this sample is Illumina HiSeq 4000. CDR3 regions were amplified by Arm-PCR with iRepertoire HTBI primers to construct TCR beta libraries. Before sequencing, the PCR products went through gel purification. Per the source publication's procedure: Gene usage analysis of CDR3 amino acid clonotypes relied on the roughly 60 TRBV and about 13 TRBJ segments identified across samples. Filtered high-quality paired reads were merged into contigs using COPE and FqMerger. Contigs were aligned with BLAST to IMGT TRBV, TRBD and TRBJ reference genes, and CDR3 was defined per IMGT. Any clonotype with a frequency above 0.1% was counted as a highly expanded clone. Repertoire diversity was measured by Shannon entropy, and V-J evenness by the Gini coefficient. Public clonotypes were defined as clonotypes shared by more than one individual. Using fastp at Q25 and MiXCR, TCRdb reprocessed the public reads and kept productive beta chains. A single entry per CDR3 protein holds the most common genes and DNA from its merged rows. TCRdb's processing, not the authors', yielded these V and J calls. In all, the sample holds hundreds of thousands of distinct CDR3 sequences, and approximately 15% of those were seen once. In total, the top ten clones hold around 19% of the sample.

This sample was shared with a second study, whose subject was T cells in Graves' hyperthyroidism and ophthalmopathy. The second investigation adds: Stable Graves' hyperthyroidism was defined as the absence of progression to ophthalmopathy over 18 months of follow-up. Hyperthyroidism patients were newly diagnosed, had a disease duration of under 2 months, and were aged 18 to 65 years. Patients with uncontrolled infections, other autoimmune diseases, pregnancy or lactation were excluded. Diagnoses were established on the basis of clinical symptoms, serum thyroxine and TRAb, thyroid ultrasound, and orbital computed tomography. The TCR CDR3 was subjected to a first round of RT-PCR using the HTBI primer set and the Qiagen OneStep RT-PCR kit. Most expanded thyroid clonotypes (frequency above 0.001) were also detected in blood, suggesting blood repertoires may reflect thyroid immune responses. In cross-validation, a model built on a 13 V-J signature told ophthalmopathy apart from stable hyperthyroidism with roughly 87% sensitivity and roughly 81% specificity, and in testing the same model reached 80%/75%. In validation, progression to ophthalmopathy was predicted by the model with approximately 67% sensitivity and 72% to 80% specificity, a median of roughly 6.4 months before onset. TCR V-J signatures able to tell the groups apart were searched for in a discovery cohort of 95 to 100 patients, of whom over 40 had Graves' ophthalmopathy and 57 had stable Graves' hyperthyroidism. An independent validation cohort of around 19 hyperthyroidism patients and over 15 patients who later progressed to ophthalmopathy tested prospective prediction of ophthalmopathy. For training and testing, the 80 to 100 patients in the discovery cohort were randomly divided in a 7:3 ratio. In addition, the study compared T-cell repertoires in thyroid tissue and in blood from about 6 Graves' hyperthyroidism patients. After sampling, hyperthyroidism patients received methimazole starting at 30 mg daily, and ophthalmopathy patients received high-dose intravenous methylprednisolone. Libraries were constructed in a second round of multiplex PCR, after which size selection and purification were carried out. Sequencing of the libraries was done on an Illumina HiSeq2000 using paired-end 100 bp reads. SOAPnuke was used to process the raw data, throwing out any read that contained adapters or uncalled bases, had a mean Phred below 15, or lacked an exact constant-primer or identifier match. COPE v1.2.5 was used to merge high-quality paired reads, and clonotypes were defined as unique nucleotide sequences. Clonotypes were aligned to IMGT TRBV, TRBD and TRBJ reference segments using MiTCR v1.1. Analysis was restricted to V-J combinations with a frequency above 0.0001, which covered 98% to 99.2% of repertoires. A TCS score was defined as the ratio between F50 (clonal expansion) and ExV (chaos), using BLOSUM62-based TCRdist between CDR3 peptides within each V-J. Welch's t-statistics and random forest reduced just over 500 V-J features to about 13, which were used in a naive Bayes classifier (R e1071). Sample size was not statistically predetermined, and investigators were not blinded to group allocation. The paper describes TCR Vbeta CDR3 sequencing of more than 120 peripheral blood samples, made up of roughly 45 ophthalmopathy patients, approximately 76 hyperthyroidism patients and 17 progressor patients.

The chain is encoded by TRBV12-3 or TRBV12-4 joined to TRBJ2-2; the D gene is perhaps TRBD1 or TRBD2, each of them matching over 5 bases. This sample comprised peripheral blood mononuclear cells (PBMCs), obtained at new diagnosis, from a patient treated with antithyroid drugs. The clonotype originates from a woman younger than 45 with Graves disease. Donor details come from another sample of the same person, matched by shared clones. The CDR3 loop reads CASSLRGAGELFF. At the DNA level, the sequence is TGTGCCAGCAGTTTAAGAGGGGCCGGGGAGCTGTTTTTT.